The clone carrying this T cell receptor beta chain was counted ten times or more. Its target is unknown. This sample is part of a study of spatial heterogeneity in lung cancer. The time point denotes: sample taken at primary tumor resection. Tumor, nontumor lung or frozen PBMC supplied whole RNA that was sequenced unsorted. Study outcomes and limitations: Coverage estimated for tumor T cells reached approximately 7% for alpha chains and under 15% for beta chains. Nonsynonymous mutations, ubiquitous and regional, were tracked respectively by counts of ubiquitous and regional expanded TCRs. Tumor mutation counts were tracked by expanded intratumoral alpha and beta TCR counts.

Every molecule of TCR cDNA had its own unique molecular identifier. TCRdb passed the 5' RACE reads through MiXCR, listing each CDR3 protein once. The sample has thousands of distinct CDR3 sequences, 2.9% seen once; the top ten hold roughly 13%. Specimen: lung tumor tissue, collected at surgery. The sequence derives from a male donor with early-stage non-small cell lung cancer.

The CDR3 DNA reads as TGTGCCAGCAGCCTACAGTCGAACACCGGGGAGCTGTTTTTT. It codes for CASSLQSNTGELFF. V usage is TRBV7-2 and J usage is TRBJ2-2; D is undetermined. CDR1 and CDR2 from the germline V gene are SGHTA and FQGNSA. V shed 5 bases and J shed 0 bases, with 7 bases lying between them. The CDR3 runs to 14 residues.